The 28 T cell receptor beta chains listed next were all sequenced from one sample in a study of PD-1 blockade in classical Hodgkin lymphoma. Time point reported: cycle 4 day 1 (C4D1), after five to seven weeks of nivolumab. Exposure to brentuximab vedotin varied, and each patient had relapsed following autologous stem cell transplantation. Method: immunoSEQ multiplex PCR; TCRdb's copy keeps in-frame clones and lacks some. Counted here are 15,000 to 20,000 clones, about four fifths occurring once; the ten biggest clones make up approximately 12%. The specimen comprised peripheral blood mononuclear cells (PBMCs), sampled before the fourth cycle of nivolumab. The receptors stem from a human donor with classical Hodgkin lymphoma.

In its sample, this clone was seen a few times. This rearrangement joins TRBV7-9 to TRBJ1-6; TRBD1 is a possible D gene (5 bases). CDR1 and CDR2 from the germline V gene are SEHNR and FQNEAQ (reference sequence). The CDR3 contains 12 residues. V gave up 4 bases and J gave up 11 bases, with 9 bases separating them. The DNA of the CDR3 is TGTGCCAGCAGCTACGGGACTGCACCCCTCCACTTT. Amino acids: CASSYGTAPLHF.

The chain uses TRBV11-3 and TRBJ2-1, with 9 bases fitting TRBD1. Unmatched junction bases numbered 9, after V lost 1 base and J lost 5 bases. Germline V gene lookup returns CDR1 SGHNT and CDR2 YENEEA. CDR3 length: 17 amino acids. The CDR3 sequence is CASSLGPRDRDNNEQFF. The CDR3 nucleotides are TGTGCCAGCAGCTTAGGGCCCCGGGACAGGGATAACAATGAGCAGTTCTTC.

V is TRBV2 and J is TRBJ1-3; D perhaps matches TRBD1 (5 bases). V lost 11 bases, J lost 4 bases, and 15 bases lay in between. The CDR3 is made up of 13 amino acids. From germline, CDR1 is SNHLY and CDR2 FYNNEI. CDR3 sequence reads: CACGGGGGNTIYF. CDR3 in DNA: TGTGCCTGCGGGGGGGGTGGAGGAAACACCATATATTTT.

The chain links TRBV7-2 to TRBJ1-5; D is unresolved. V gave up 0 bases and J gave up 6 bases, with 6 bases separating them. CDR3 size: 13 residues. Germline V lookup: CDR1 SGHTA, CDR2 FQGNSA. The CDR3 loop is CASSLAGSQPQHF. In DNA, the CDR3 is TGTGCCAGCAGCTTAGCAGGTAGTCAGCCCCAGCATTTT.

The chain has TRBV5-1 and TRBJ2-3, with 10 bases identical to TRBD2. There are 14 residues in the CDR3. CDR1 is SGHRS, CDR2 YFSETQ, per germline. V lost 4 bases to trimming and J lost 5 bases; unmatched junction nucleotides: 4. CDR3 loop: CASSMGTSEDTQYF. Here the CDR3 DNA reads TGCGCCAGCAGCATGGGGACTAGCGAAGATACGCAGTATTTT.

This clone is a singleton in its sample. The chain joins TRBV19 to TRBJ2-1, with 10 bases aligning to TRBD1. V dropped 0 bases and J dropped 0; count of bases not matched to a gene: 17. CDR1 is LNHDA, CDR2 SQIVND, per germline (reference sequence). The CDR3 loop spans 22 amino acids. CDR3 amino acids: CASSIEWAGDRGPSGSYNEQFF. The CDR3 DNA reads TGTGCCAGTAGTATAGAGTGGGCCGGGGACAGGGGACCCTCCGGCTCCTACAATGAGCAGTTCTTC. Full variable domain (remainder filled in from reference TRBV19 and TRBJ2-1): DGGITQSPKYLFRKEGQNVTLSCEQNLNHDAMYWYRQDPGQGLRLIYYSQIVNDFQKGDIAEGYSVSREKKESFPLTVTSAQKNPTAFYLCASSIEWAGDRGPSGSYNEQFFGPGTRLTVL.

The chain carries TRBV5-1 and TRBJ2-1; D gene unclear. V lost 2 bases, J lost 4 bases, and 10 bases lay in between. There are 14 residues in the CDR3. Germline CDR1 and CDR2: SGHRS and YFSETQ. CDR3 region: CASSFPGIYNEQFF. The CDR3 DNA reads as TGCGCCAGCAGCTTCCCAGGAATTTACAATGAGCAGTTCTTC.

This clone was detected a few times. The chain recombines TRBV7-9 with TRBJ1-1, with D perhaps TRBD1 (6 bases). Germline loops: CDR1 SEHNR, CDR2 FQNEAQ (reference sequence). The CDR3 contains 14 residues. V lost 4 bases and J 0 bases, leaving 9 bases between the germline ends. CDR3 in DNA: TGTGCCAGCAGCTCCGGGACACTGAACACTGAAGCTTTCTTT. Translation: CASSSGTLNTEAFF.

This clone was counted only a few times. The chain employs TRBV5-1 and TRBJ1-5; tentative D call: TRBD1 (5 bases). Germline CDR1 reads SGHRS; CDR2 reads YFSETQ. V was clipped by 6 bases and J by 0 bases, with 13 bases between them. This CDR3 region has 15 residues. CDR3 sequence reads: CASKPDTDSNQPQHF. The CDR3 region has the DNA TGCGCCAGCAAACCGGACACGGATAGCAATCAGCCCCAGCATTTT.

This clone was seen a few times. The chain recombines TRBV5-1 with TRBJ1-1; D gene uncertain. V was cut by 4 bases and J by 0 bases, with 10 bases left in between. Germline CDR1 and CDR2: SGHRS and YFSETQ. The CDR3 loop spans 14 amino acids. The CDR3 DNA is TGCGCCAGCAGCCCTAATACAGTGAACACTGAAGCTTTCTTT. Encoded protein: CASSPNTVNTEAFF.

J is TRBJ1-4 and V is TRBV6-1; possible D gene TRBD1, 5 bases. Per the germline V gene, CDR1 is MNHNS and CDR2 is SASEGT. The CDR3 is 14 amino acids. Trimming removed 2 bases from V and 15 bases from J, with 19 bases in between. The CDR3 bases are TGTGCCAGCAGTGAACCGGGACGGCTTTTTTATATGTTTTTT. Translation gives CASSEPGRLFYMFF.

V usage is TRBV5-1 and J usage is TRBJ1-1; D is possibly TRBD1 (5 bases). V lost 0 bases, J lost 4 bases, and 10 bases lay in between. CDR1 and CDR2 (germline): SGHRS, YFSETQ. This CDR3 is 14 amino acids long. The CDR3 DNA follows: TGCGCCAGCAGCTTGGAGGCAGGGACCACTGAAGCTTTCTTT. It codes for CASSLEAGTTEAFF.

This sequence joins TRBV13 and TRBJ2-5, with D tentatively TRBD1 or TRBD2 (6 bases each). The CDR3 loop spans 16 amino acids. Germline CDR1 is PRHDT and CDR2 is FYEKMQ (reference sequence). Trimming pared 5 bases from V and 5 bases from J, leaving 21 bases between. The CDR3 region has the DNA TGTGCCAGCAGCCCGAGCCGGGACTTGGGACACGAGACCCAGTACTTC. Translation gives CASSPSRDLGHETQYF.

The chain uses TRBV7-9 and TRBJ1-4, with D perhaps matching TRBD1 (5 bases). Germline V gene lookup returns CDR1 SEHNR and CDR2 FQNEAQ (reference sequence). The CDR3 consists of 14 residues. Trimming pared 9 bases from V and 7 bases from J, leaving 18 bases between. The CDR3 DNA follows: TGTGCCAGTACTTCAGGGATCGGCGGTGAAAAACTGTTTTTT. Protein: CASTSGIGGEKLFF.

This clone was observed a handful of times. The rearrangement links TRBV7-8 to TRBJ2-7; possible D gene TRBD1, 5 bases. Germline V CDR1 and CDR2: SGHVS, FQNEAQ. The CDR3 is made up of 14 amino acids. Trimming cost V 1 base and J 3 bases, with 10 bases left between them. The CDR3 nucleotides are TGTGCCAGCAGCTTAGGAGCAGGGTTCTACGAGCAGTACTTC. This translates into CASSLGAGFYEQYF.

The rearrangement uses TRBV6-6 and TRBJ1-3; 7 positions agree with TRBD1. With 6 bases clipped from V and 2 bases from J, the junction kept 10 bases outside the gene matches. CDR1 is MNHNY and CDR2 is SVGAGI in the germline V gene (reference sequence). The CDR3 contains 16 residues. The CDR3 loop reads CASSLTRDSAGNTIYF. The CDR3 coding sequence is TGTGCCAGCAGCCTTACCCGGGACAGTGCTGGAAACACCATATATTTT.

The V call is TRBV7-9, the J call TRBJ1-6; 7 positions match TRBD1. The V segment lost 4 bases and the J segment 5 bases; nucleotides outside the gene matches: 2. The CDR3 length is 14 residues. Germline V gene sequence: CDR1 SEHNR, CDR2 FQNEAQ (reference sequence). CDR3 in DNA: TGTGCCAGCAGCTCAGGGACAGATAATTCACCCCTCCACTTT. It encodes CASSSGTDNSPLHF.

V and J are TRBV6-1 and TRBJ1-2; possible D gene TRBD1, 5 bases. The V end was cut by 6 bases, the J end by 2 bases, with 13 bases between. This CDR3 comprises 14 residues. Germline loops: CDR1 MNHNS, CDR2 SASEGT. The DNA for the CDR3 is TGTGCCAGCAGATCCGGGACCCACAACTATGGCTACACCTTC. Its translation is CASRSGTHNYGYTF.

The V call is TRBV7-8, the J call TRBJ1-2; perhaps TRBD1 as D (5 bases). The CDR3 has 14 amino acids. Between the trimmed V and J ends, which lost 1 base and 6 bases, there was a span of 12 bases. Germline CDR1 reads SGHVS; CDR2 reads FQNEAQ. This CDR3 is CASSLDGGVHGYTF. CDR3 DNA sequence: TGTGCCAGCAGCTTAGACGGGGGTGTCCATGGCTACACCTTC.

The chain carries TRBV4-1 and TRBJ2-1; 11 nucleotides align to TRBD2. Losses at the gene ends were 4 bases for V and 8 bases for J; bases not matched to a gene: 4. This CDR3 has 14 residues. The germline V gene encodes CDR1 MGHRA and CDR2 YSYEKL. This chain's CDR3 is CASSRLAGLDEQFF. CDR3 nucleotide sequence: TGCGCCAGCAGCCGACTAGCGGGGTTAGATGAGCAGTTCTTC.

This chain links TRBV7-9 with TRBJ2-5; TRBD1 aligns across 8 bases. CDR3 length equals 14 residues. After removal of 1 base from V and 4 bases from J, the junction contained 2 bases not matched to a gene. Per germline, CDR1 SEHNR and CDR2 FQNEAQ (reference sequence). CDR3 sequence (DNA): TGTGCCAGCAGCTTAGTAACAGGGGGAGAGACCCAGTACTTC. This translates into CASSLVTGGETQYF.

The chain links TRBV7-9 to TRBJ2-3, with D perhaps matching TRBD2 (6 bases). Trimming took 1 base from V and 4 from J, leaving 24 bases between them. Germline assignment: CDR1 SEHNR and CDR2 FQNEAQ (reference sequence). There are 19 residues in the CDR3. The CDR3 sequence: CASSLGGAGGARRADTQYF. The CDR3 DNA reads as TGTGCCAGCAGCTTAGGCGGGGCAGGCGGGGCTCGTCGGGCAGATACGCAGTATTTT.

This clone was seen a handful of times. The rearrangement uses TRBV10-1 and TRBJ2-3; TRBD2 matches 10 bases. The CDR3 length is 16 residues. Per germline, CDR1 WNHNN and CDR2 SYGVQD (reference sequence). Trimming removed 3 bases from V and 5 bases from J; junction bases left unmatched: 8. The CDR3 DNA reads as TGCGCCAGCAGTGATCGGTGGCTAGCGGGGGAAGATACGCAGTATTTT. This translates into CASSDRWLAGEDTQYF.

The chain combines TRBV5-1 with TRBJ1-6, with unresolved D. The germline CDR1 and CDR2 sequences are SGHRS and YFSETQ. V dropped 0 bases and J dropped 0 bases, with 10 bases sitting between them. The CDR3 length is 17 residues. CDR3 in amino acids: CASSLAGMSSYNSPLHF. The CDR3 nucleotides are TGCGCCAGCAGCTTGGCGGGGATGAGCTCCTATAATTCACCCCTCCACTTT. Variable domain in full (rest from reference TRBV5-1 and TRBJ1-6): KAGVTQTPRYLIKTRGQQVTLSCSPISGHRSVSWYQQTPGQGLQFLFEYFSETQRNKGNFPGRFSGRQFSNSRSEMNVSTLELGDSALYLCASSLAGMSSYNSPLHFGNGTRLTVT.

Details on this clone: Other nucleotide sequences in the sample specify the same CDR3. The CDR3 DNA reads as TGTGCCAGTAGCATTCCGGGGGGCGGCTATGGCTACACCTTC. This gives the protein CASSIPGGGYGYTF. The chain recombines TRBV19 with TRBJ1-2, with a tentative D call TRBD1 (6 bases). The CDR3 length is 14 residues. Germline-derived CDR1 and CDR2 are LNHDA and SQIVND (reference sequence). V lost 6 bases to trimming and J lost 4 bases, with 15 bases between them.

The chain combines TRBV5-1 with TRBJ1-1; D may be TRBD1 (5 bases). V was trimmed by 2 bases and J by 6 bases, leaving 11 bases between them. Germline V gene sequence: CDR1 SGHRS, CDR2 YFSETQ. This CDR3 is 13 amino acids long. CDR3 region: CASSFTQGAEAFF. As DNA, the CDR3 is TGCGCCAGCAGCTTCACTCAAGGGGCTGAAGCTTTCTTT.

The chain uses TRBV7-9 and TRBJ2-2; 10 bases align to TRBD1. Germline assignment: CDR1 SEHNR and CDR2 FQNEAQ (reference sequence). This CDR3 is built from 15 residues. The ends lost 7 bases at V and 3 bases at J; junction bases unmatched: 5. The CDR3: CASNRQGADTGELFF. The DNA of the CDR3 is TGTGCCAGCAACAGACAGGGGGCGGACACCGGGGAGCTGTTTTTT. The full variable domain, completed using reference TRBV7-9 and TRBJ2-2, is DTGVSQNPRHKITKRGQNVTFRCDPISEHNRLYWYRQTLGQGPEFLTYFQNEAQLEKSRLLSDRFSAERPKGSFSTLEIQRTEQGDSAMYLCASNRQGADTGELFFGEGSRLTVL.

The chain employs TRBV7-8 and TRBJ2-7; tentatively, D is TRBD2 (5 bases). The CDR3 has 12 amino acids. The germline V and J ends were trimmed by 4 bases and 5 bases, with 9 bases remaining between them. Looked up from germline, CDR1 is SGHVS and CDR2 is FQNEAQ. The CDR3: CASSSRGNEQYF. The CDR3, as DNA: TGTGCCAGCAGCTCACGGGGAAACGAGCAGTACTTC.